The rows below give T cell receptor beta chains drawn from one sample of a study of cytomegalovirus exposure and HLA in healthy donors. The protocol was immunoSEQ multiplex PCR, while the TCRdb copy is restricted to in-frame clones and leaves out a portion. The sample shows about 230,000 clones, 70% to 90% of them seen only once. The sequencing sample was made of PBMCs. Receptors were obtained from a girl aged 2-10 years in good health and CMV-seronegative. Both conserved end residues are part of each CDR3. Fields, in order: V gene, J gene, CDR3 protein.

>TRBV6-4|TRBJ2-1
CASSVLAASSYNEQFF
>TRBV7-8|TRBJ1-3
CASSLDRGVLSGNTIYF
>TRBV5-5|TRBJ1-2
CASRRHGQGGNYGYTF
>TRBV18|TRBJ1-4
CASAPPTEGFEKLFF
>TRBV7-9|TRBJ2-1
CASSEGVGEQFF
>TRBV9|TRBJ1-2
CASSVNRDRDNYGYTF
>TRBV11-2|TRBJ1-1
CASSRGGTEAFF
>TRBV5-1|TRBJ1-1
CASSLEIVNTEAFF
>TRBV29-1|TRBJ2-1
CSADSYNEQFF
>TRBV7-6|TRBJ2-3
CASSLRGGPSDTQYF
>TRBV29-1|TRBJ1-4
CSVDRGEKLFF
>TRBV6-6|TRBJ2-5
CASSYRNRGREETQYF
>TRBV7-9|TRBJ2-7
CASSLDTGSEQYF
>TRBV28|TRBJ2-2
CASIRISTGELFF
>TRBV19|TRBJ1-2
CASSIGSEVWGYTF
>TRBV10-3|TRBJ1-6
CAPKTQGGHHLNSPLHF
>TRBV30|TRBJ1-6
CAWRSVERSLNSPLHF
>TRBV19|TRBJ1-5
CASSLLGGDQPQHF
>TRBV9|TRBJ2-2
CASSVGSGGAGELFF
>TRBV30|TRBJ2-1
CAWNTGTNEQFF
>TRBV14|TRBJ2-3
CASSQSPDTQYF
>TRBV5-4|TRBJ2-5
CASSLRRSGQETQYF
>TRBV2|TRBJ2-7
CASRYRDSGLYEQYF
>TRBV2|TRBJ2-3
CASSSYPSTQYF
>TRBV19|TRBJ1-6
CASSISSYNSPLHF
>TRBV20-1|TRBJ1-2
CSASTGYGYTF
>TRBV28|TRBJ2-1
CASSPGTSGSNEQFF
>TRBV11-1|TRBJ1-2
CASSPVNYGYTF
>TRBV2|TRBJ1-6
CASSLTGYGLGSPLHF
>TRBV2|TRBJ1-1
CASGSGQGEAFF
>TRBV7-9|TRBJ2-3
CASSPRLFTDTQYF
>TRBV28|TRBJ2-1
CASSRIAGGRYEQFF
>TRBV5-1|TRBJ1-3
CASRVASGNTIYF
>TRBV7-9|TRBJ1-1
CASSSAARNTEAFF
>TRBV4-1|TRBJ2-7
CASSQAMKSGGATREQYF
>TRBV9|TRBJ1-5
CASSVGDRGGQPQHF
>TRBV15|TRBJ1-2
CATSRDTYQGVAYGYTF
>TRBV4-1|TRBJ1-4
CASSHQRGGRKTNEKLFF
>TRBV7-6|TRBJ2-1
CASSLPGAQDEQFF
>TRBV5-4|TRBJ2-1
CASSQPGLAGNEQFF
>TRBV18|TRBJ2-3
CASSPPSVITDTQYF
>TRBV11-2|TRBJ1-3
CASSPGQSSGNTIYF
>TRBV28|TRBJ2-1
CASSSPSPEGAYYNEQFF
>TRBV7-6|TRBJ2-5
CASSLTLAGGRGTQYF
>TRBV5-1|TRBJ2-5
CASSLFILAGTETQYF
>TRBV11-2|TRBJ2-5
CASSRDPGGRETQYF
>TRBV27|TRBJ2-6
CASSTSLLAGGGSGANVLTF
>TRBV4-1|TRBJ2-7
CASSHGTRGEQYF
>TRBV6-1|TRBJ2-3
CASRPGLASDTQYF